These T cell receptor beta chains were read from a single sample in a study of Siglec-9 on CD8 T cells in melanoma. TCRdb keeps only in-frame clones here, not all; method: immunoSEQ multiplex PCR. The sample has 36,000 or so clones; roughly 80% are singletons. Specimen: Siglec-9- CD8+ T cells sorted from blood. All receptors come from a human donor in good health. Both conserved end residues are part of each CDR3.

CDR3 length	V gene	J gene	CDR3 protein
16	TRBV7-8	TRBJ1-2	CASSLYTTGANYGYTF
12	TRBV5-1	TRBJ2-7	CASSWDSYEQYF
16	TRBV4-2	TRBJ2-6	CASSQGELSGANVLTF
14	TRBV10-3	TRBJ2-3	CAISAEGSTDTQYF
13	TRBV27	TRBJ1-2	CASSPGQNYGYTF
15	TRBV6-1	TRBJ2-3	CAISEPDYLTDTQYF
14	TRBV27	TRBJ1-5	CASSFTGSNQPQHF
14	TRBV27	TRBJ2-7	CASRPGPYSYEQYF
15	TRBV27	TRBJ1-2	CASSARTGEIYGYTF
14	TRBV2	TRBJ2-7	CASISGMSSYEQYF
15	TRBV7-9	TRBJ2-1	CASSHNAGSRNEQFF
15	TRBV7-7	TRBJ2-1	CASSPDRGLNNEQFF
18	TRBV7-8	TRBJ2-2	CASSSRLAGGPDTGELFF
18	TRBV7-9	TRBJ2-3	CASSLTKWEGPTADTQYF
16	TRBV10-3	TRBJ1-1	CAIGPEVTGVWTEAFF
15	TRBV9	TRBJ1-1	CASSATDSRGTEAFF
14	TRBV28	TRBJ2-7	CASSLIAATYEQYF
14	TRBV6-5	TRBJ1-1	CASSYGTGGTEAFF
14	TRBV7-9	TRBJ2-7	CASSLVTRDYEQYF
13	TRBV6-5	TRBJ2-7	CASSYAATYEQYF
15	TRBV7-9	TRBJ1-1	CASSQFDTGRDEAFF
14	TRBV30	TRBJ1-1	CAWSVGGRRTEAFF
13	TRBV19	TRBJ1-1	CASSIGGQTEAFF
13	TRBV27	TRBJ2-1	CASSLAGYNEQFF
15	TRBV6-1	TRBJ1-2	CASSDHPGQGYGYTF
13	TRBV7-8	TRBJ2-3	CASSLIRTDTQYF
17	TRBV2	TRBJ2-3	CASSEALGGRMADTQYF
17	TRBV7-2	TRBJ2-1	CASSPWGEREAYNEQFF
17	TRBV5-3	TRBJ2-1	CARSFPPGLAVYNEQFF
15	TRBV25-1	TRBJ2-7	CASSEPEGGHHEQYF
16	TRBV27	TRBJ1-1	CASSSSDSFMNTEAFF
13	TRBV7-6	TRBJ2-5	CASGGTNEETQYF
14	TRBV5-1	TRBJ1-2	CASSSIQGHDGYTF
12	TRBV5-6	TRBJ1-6	CASSRVSSPLHF
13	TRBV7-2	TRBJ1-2	CASSLVGVGGYTF
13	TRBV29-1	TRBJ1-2	CSVRGEGAGGYTF